This T cell receptor (beta chain) emerged from a study of T cell changes during pregnancy in multiple sclerosis. The method was immunoSEQ multiplex PCR; TCRdb's version includes in-frame clones alone and lacks a portion of them. The sample has 70,000 to 85,000 clones, roughly 94% seen once. Looked up from germline, CDR1 is LGHNA and CDR2 is YNFKEQ. V lost 1 base, J lost 4 bases, and 5 bases stayed unmatched. This CDR3 has 16 residues. The sequenced sample was peripheral blood, obtained before pregnancy. The chain couples TRBV4-2 to TRBJ2-3; 10 bases line up with TRBD2. The clonotype originates from a female donor with multiple sclerosis, enrolled in a pregnancy study. The CDR3 region has the DNA TGTGCCAGCAGCCAAGGGGCTAGCGGGAGCGCAGATACGCAGTATTTT. Translated, it gives CASSQGASGSADTQYF.